The 2 T cell receptor beta chains listed next were all sequenced from one sample in a study of CD8 T cells in ankylosing spondylitis. Study-wide results and limits: In ankylosing spondylitis blood, a motif of seven to nine highly homologous TCR beta variants appeared characteristic.

Their antigen targets remain unknown. TCRdb re-called the 5' RACE reads with MiXCR, one entry per CDR3 protein. The profile shows about 700,000 distinct CDR3 sequences, roughly 19% of them singletons. Sample: blood, either unsorted or a sorted T cell fraction (not recorded which). The receptors were sampled from a male donor with ankylosing spondylitis.

Details on this clonotype: A much larger clone is a single base away; this may be a read error. The chain recombines TRBV15 with TRBJ2-3; D is unresolved. CDR3 size: 14 residues. In germline, CDR1 is LNHNV, CDR2 YYDKDF (reference sequence). CDR3 nucleotides: TGTGTCACCAGCAGAGAGTTTGGCACAGATACGCAGTATTTT. As protein: CVTSREFGTDTQYF.

This clonotype was seen a few times. The V gene is TRBV6-1, the J gene TRBJ1-1; perhaps TRBD1 as D (6 bases). CDR3 length: 16 residues. V was trimmed by 5 bases and J by 4 bases, leaving 20 bases between them. Germline assignment: CDR1 MNHNS and CDR2 SASEGT. The CDR3 DNA sequence: TGTGCCAGCAGTAGAACCACAGGGTCGGGTGGCACTGAAGCTTTCTTT. Protein sequence: CASSRTTGSGGTEAFF.